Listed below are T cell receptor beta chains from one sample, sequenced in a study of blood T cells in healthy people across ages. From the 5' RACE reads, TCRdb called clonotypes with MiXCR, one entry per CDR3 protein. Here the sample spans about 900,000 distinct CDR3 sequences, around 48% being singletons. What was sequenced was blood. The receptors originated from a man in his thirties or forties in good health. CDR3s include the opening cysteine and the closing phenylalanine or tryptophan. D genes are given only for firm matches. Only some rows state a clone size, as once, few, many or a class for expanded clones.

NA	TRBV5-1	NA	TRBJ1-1	TGCGCCAGCAGCTTAACAGATTTGAACACTGAAGCTTTCTTT	CASSLTDLNTEAFF
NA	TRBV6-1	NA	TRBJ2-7	TGTGCCAGCAGTGAAGGCGGGATGACGTCCTACGAGCAGTACTTC	CASSEGGMTSYEQYF
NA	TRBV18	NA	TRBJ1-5	TGTGCCAGCTCACCTGAACTCGATCAGCCCCAGCATTTT	CASSPELDQPQHF
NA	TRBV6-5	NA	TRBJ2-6	TGTGCCAGCAGTTGGACAGCCGCCTCTGGGGCCAACGTCCTGACTTTC	CASSWTAASGANVLTF
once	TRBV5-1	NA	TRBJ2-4	TGCGCCAGCAGCCTGGAAGCAGGGATTAACAGTCAGTACTTC	CASSLEAGINSQYF
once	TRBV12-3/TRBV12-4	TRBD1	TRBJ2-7	TGTGCCAGCAGTTTAGGAGGGGGCGCACTGAACTACGAGCAGTACTTC	CASSLGGGALNYEQYF
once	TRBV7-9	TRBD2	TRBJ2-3	TGTGCCAGCACCTGGGGGGGGGTCGCTACAGATACGCAGTATTTT	CASTWGGVATDTQYF
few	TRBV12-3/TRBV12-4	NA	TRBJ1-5	TGTGCCAGCAGTCCGCCTCCCAGAGGGCTTAGCAATCAGCCCCAGCATTTT	CASSPPPRGLSNQPQHF
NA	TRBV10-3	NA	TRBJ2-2	TGTGCCACTGCGGGGACAGTTGACACCGGGGAGCTGTTTTTT	CATAGTVDTGELFF
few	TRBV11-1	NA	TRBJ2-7	TGTGCCAGCAGCTTGGGAGCGTTCGCCTACGAGCAGTACTTC	CASSLGAFAYEQYF
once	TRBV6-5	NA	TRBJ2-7	TGTGCCAGCAGTTACCTTGGGGCCAGAAGCTCCTACGAGCAGTACTTC	CASSYLGARSSYEQYF
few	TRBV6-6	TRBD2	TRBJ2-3	TGTGCCAGCAGTTTGCGGGGGGGCCTGTCGGTAGATACGCAGTATTTT	CASSLRGGLSVDTQYF
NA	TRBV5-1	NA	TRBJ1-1	TGCGCCAGCAGCCGCTCATTAAGGGACACTGAAGCTTTCTTT	CASSRSLRDTEAFF
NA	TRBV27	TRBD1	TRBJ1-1	TGTGCCAGCAGTCCCCAAGGGGGCTTGAACACTGAAGCTTTCTTT	CASSPQGGLNTEAFF
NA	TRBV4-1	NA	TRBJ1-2	TGCGCCAGCAGCCCCATAGTCCCAGGGAACTATGGCTACACCTTC	CASSPIVPGNYGYTF
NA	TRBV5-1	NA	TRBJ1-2	TGCGCCAGCCTCGGGGGTAAAGTCGAAGCGGGCTATGGCTACACCTTC	CASLGGKVEAGYGYTF
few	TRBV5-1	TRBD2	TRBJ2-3	TGCGCCAGCAGCTCGGCTCCGGCGGGACTAAGCACAGATACGCAGTATTTT	CASSSAPAGLSTDTQYF
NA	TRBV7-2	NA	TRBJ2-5	TGTGCCAGCAGGCCTTCGAGGCCCGAGACCCAGTACTTC	CASRPSRPETQYF
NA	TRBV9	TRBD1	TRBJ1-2	TGTGCCAGCAGCGAGGGGGCCGGGACAGGGGCTACTGGCTACACCTTC	CASSEGAGTGATGYTF
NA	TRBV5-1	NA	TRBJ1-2	TGCGCCAGCAGCTTGGACCCACAGGGTGCCTATGGCTACACCTTC	CASSLDPQGAYGYTF
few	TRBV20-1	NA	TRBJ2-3	TGCAGTGAGGGCAGCAACGCGGGAGATACGCAGTATTTT	CSEGSNAGDTQYF
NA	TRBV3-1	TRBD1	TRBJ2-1	TGTGCCAGCAGCCAACGGACAGGGGGTTACGATGAGCAGTTCTTC	CASSQRTGGYDEQFF
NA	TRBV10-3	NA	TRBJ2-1	TGTGCCATCAGTTCGAGAGGAAACGGGGGCTCCTACAATGAGCAGTTCTTC	CAISSRGNGGSYNEQFF
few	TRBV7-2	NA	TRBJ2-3	TGTGCCAGCAGCTCTCCTCCGGGGGGCGAAACGCAGTATTTT	CASSSPPGGETQYF
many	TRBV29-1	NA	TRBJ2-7	TGCAGCGTTGACCTCGGCTCTACCTACGAGCAGTACTTC	CSVDLGSTYEQYF
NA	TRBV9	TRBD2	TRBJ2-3	TGTGCCAGCAGCGAGACTAGCGGGGGGGCACGGAACACAGGTACGCAGTATTTT	CASSETSGGARNTGTQYF
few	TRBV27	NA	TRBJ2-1	TGTGCCAGCAGTTCATGGGCAGTACCCTACAATGAGCAGTTCTTC	CASSSWAVPYNEQFF
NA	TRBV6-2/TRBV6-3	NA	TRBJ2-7	TGTGCCAGCAGCCCCGGCGTGGTTTACGAGCAGTACTTC	CASSPGVVYEQYF
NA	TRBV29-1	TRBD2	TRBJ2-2	TGCAGCGGAGGCGGGGGGGCGGCCGGGGAGCTGTTTTTT	CSGGGGAAGELFF
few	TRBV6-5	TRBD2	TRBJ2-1	TGTGCCAGCAGTCCCTCCCCGGGGAGGGGCTATGAGCAGTTCTTC	CASSPSPGRGYEQFF
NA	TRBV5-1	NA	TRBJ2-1	TGCGCCAGCCATTTCGGGGGCATCCCTGGTAGTGAGCAGTTCTTC	CASHFGGIPGSEQFF
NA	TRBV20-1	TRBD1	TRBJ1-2	TGCAGTGCTACACCCGGGACAGGGCGCTATGGCTACACCTTC	CSATPGTGRYGYTF
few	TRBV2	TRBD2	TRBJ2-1	TGTGCCAGCAGTGCTAGCGGGGGGGGTGGCAATGAGCAGTTCTTC	CASSASGGGGNEQFF
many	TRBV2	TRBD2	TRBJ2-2	TGTGCCAGCAGTGTGGGACTAGCGGGGGACCGCACCGGGGAGCTGTTTTTT	CASSVGLAGDRTGELFF
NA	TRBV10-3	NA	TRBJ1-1	TGTGCCACCGTATCCAACACTGAAGCTTTCTTT	CATVSNTEAFF
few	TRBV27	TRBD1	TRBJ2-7	TGTGCCAGCAGTTTGCTACAGGGGGCCACAAGCGAGCAGTACTTC	CASSLLQGATSEQYF
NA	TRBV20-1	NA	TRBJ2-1	TGCAGTGCTAGAGGGACGACAAGCTCCTACAATGAGCAGTTCTTC	CSARGTTSSYNEQFF
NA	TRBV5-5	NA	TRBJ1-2	TGTGCCAGCAGCACTATGACAGGTCCTAACTATGGCTACACCTTC	CASSTMTGPNYGYTF
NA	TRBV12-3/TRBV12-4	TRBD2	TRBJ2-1	TGTGCCAGCAGTTTAATCCTAGCGGGGGGGCCGGGTGAGCAGTTCTTC	CASSLILAGGPGEQFF
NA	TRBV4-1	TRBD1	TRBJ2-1	TGCGCCAGCAGCCATGCCGGGACAGGGGGCGCCGGAAGCAATGAGCAGTTCTTC	CASSHAGTGGAGSNEQFF
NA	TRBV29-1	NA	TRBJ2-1	TGCAGCGTTGTGGAGGGACACAACGAGCAGTTCTTC	CSVVEGHNEQFF
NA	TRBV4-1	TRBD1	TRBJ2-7	TGCGCCAGCAGCAGGATGGCGGCCCCGGGACAGAGCTCCTACGAGCAGTACTTC	CASSRMAAPGQSSYEQYF
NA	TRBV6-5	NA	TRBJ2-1	TGTGCCAGCAGCCAGGGACTTAATGAGCAGTTCTTC	CASSQGLNEQFF
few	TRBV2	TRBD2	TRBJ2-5	TGTGCCAGTAGCGGGGGGGCCTCGGAGACCCAGTACTTC	CASSGGASETQYF
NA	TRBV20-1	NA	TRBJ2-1	TGCAGTGCTAGGGAAGCGGGTACCTACAATGAGCAGTTCTTC	CSAREAGTYNEQFF
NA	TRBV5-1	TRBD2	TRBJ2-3	TGCGCCAGCAGCGCAGCACTAGCGGGGGTCACAGATACGCAGTATTTT	CASSAALAGVTDTQYF
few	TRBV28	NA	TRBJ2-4	TGTGCCAGCAGTATCGTCGTCGTTGCCAAAAACATTCAGTACTTC	CASSIVVVAKNIQYF
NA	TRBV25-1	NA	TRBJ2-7	TGTGCCAGCAAAGTTGGGTACGAGCAGTACTTC	CASKVGYEQYF
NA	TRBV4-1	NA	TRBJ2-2	TGCGCCAGCAGCCAAGATAGTTGGGTAGCCGCCGGGGAGCTGTTTTTT	CASSQDSWVAAGELFF
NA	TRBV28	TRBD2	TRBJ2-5	TGTGCCAGCGGTCCGACTAGCGTTGGAGGGAGGGAGCAGTACTTC	CASGPTSVGGREQYF
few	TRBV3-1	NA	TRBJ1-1	TGTGTTACAGCCCCCTCCGGGACCACTGAAGCTTTCTTT	CVTAPSGTTEAFF
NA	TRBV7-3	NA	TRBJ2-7	TGTGCCAGCAGCTTATCGGGGCCGAGCTCCTACAATGAGCAGTACTTC	CASSLSGPSSYNEQYF
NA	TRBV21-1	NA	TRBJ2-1	TGTGCCAGCAGGGACCGGGACAGAACCTACAATGAGCAGTTCTTC	CASRDRDRTYNEQFF
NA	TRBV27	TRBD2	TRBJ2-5	TGTGCCAGCAGTTTGGGGATAAGAGCGGGGGGGACCCAGTACTTC	CASSLGIRAGGTQYF
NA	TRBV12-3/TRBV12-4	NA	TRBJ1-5	TGTGCCAGCAGTTTTAGTGCAAATCAGCCCCAGCATTTT	CASSFSANQPQHF
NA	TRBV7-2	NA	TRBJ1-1	TGTGCCAGCAGCTATCAACGGAACACTGAAGCTTTCTTT	CASSYQRNTEAFF
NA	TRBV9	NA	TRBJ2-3	TGTGCCAGCAGCGCCACTCTTGGGAGGCAATACATGGATACGCAGTATTTT	CASSATLGRQYMDTQYF
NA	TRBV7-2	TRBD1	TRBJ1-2	TGTGCCAGCAGATTGGGACAGTCCCCGAGTGGCTACACCTTC	CASRLGQSPSGYTF
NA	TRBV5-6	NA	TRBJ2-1	TGTGCCAGCAGCTGGAGGGGGAAGCACAATGAGCAGTTCTTC	CASSWRGKHNEQFF